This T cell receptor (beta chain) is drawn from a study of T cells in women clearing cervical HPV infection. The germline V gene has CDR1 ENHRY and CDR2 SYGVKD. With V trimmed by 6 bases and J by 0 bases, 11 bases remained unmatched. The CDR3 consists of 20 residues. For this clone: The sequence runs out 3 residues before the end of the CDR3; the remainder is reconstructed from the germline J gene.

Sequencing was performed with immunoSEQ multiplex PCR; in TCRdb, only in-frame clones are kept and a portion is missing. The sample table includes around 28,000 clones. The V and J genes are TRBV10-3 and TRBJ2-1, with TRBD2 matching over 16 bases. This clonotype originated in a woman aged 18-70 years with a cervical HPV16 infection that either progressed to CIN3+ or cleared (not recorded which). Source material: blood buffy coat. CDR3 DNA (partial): TGTGCCATCAGCGAATCACCGGGACTAGCGGGGGGGAGCTCCTACAATGAG. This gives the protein CAISESPGLAGGSSYNE. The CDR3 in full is CAISESPGLAGGSSYNEQFF.